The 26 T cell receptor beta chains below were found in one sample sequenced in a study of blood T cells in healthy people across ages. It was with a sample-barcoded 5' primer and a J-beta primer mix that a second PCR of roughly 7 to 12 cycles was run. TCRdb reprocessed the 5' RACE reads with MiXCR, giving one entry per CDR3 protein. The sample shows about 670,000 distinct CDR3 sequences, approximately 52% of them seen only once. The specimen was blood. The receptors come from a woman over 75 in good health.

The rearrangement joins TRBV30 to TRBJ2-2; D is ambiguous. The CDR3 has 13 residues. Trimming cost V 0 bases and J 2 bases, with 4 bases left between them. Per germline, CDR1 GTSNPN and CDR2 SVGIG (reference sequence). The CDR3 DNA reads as TGTGCCTGGAGTGTATCCAACACCGGGGAGCTGTTTTTT. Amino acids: CAWSVSNTGELFF.

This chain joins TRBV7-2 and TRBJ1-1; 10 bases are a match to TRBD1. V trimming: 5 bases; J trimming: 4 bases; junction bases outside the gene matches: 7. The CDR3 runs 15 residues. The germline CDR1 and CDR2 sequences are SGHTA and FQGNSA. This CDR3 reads CASSGRQGAGTEAFF. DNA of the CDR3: TGTGCCAGCAGCGGACGACAGGGGGCCGGCACTGAAGCTTTCTTT.

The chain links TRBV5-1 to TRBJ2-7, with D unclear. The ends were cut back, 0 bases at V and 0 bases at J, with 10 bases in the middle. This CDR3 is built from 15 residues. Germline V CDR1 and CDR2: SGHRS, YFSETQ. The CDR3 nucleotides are TGCGCCAGCAGCTTGGGGGATTCCGACTCCTACGAGCAGTACTTC. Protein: CASSLGDSDSYEQYF.

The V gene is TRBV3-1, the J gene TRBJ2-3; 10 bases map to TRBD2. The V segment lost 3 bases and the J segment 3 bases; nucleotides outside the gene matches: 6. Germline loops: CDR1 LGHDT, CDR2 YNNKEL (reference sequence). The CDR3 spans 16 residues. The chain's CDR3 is CASSQDLAGETDTQYF. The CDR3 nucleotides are TGTGCCAGCAGCCAGGACCTAGCGGGGGAGACAGATACGCAGTATTTT.

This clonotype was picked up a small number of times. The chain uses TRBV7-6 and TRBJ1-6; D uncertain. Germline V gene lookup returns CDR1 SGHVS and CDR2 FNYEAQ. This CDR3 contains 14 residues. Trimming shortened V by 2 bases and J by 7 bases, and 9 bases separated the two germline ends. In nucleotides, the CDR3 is TGTGCCAGCAGCTTATTTGGCCAGAATTCACCCCTCCACTTT. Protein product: CASSLFGQNSPLHF.

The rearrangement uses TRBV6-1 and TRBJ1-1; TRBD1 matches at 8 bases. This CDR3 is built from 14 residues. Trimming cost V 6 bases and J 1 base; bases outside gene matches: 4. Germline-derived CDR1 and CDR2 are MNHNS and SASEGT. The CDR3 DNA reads TGTGCCAGCAGCGACAGGGGCGCGAACACTGAAGCTTTCTTT. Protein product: CASSDRGANTEAFF.

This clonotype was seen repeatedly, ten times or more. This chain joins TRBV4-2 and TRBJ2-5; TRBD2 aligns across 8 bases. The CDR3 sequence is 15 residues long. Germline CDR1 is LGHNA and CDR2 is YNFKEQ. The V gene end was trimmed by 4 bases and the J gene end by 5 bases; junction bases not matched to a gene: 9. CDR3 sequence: CASSPHGAGGETQYF. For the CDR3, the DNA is TGTGCCAGCAGCCCTCATGGGGCGGGGGGTGAGACCCAGTACTTC.

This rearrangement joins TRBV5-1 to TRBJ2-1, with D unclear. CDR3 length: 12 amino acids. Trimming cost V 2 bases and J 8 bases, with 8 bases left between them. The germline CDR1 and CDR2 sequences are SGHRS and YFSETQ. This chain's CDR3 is CASSFNVDEQFF. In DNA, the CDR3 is TGCGCCAGCAGCTTTAACGTCGATGAGCAGTTCTTC.

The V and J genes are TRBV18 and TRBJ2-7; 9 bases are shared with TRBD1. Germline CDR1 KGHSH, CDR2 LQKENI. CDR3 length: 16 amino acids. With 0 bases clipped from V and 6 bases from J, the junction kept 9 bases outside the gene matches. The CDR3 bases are TGTGCCAGCTCACCACCTGGGACAGGGACTCTATGCGAGCAGTACTTC. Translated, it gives CASSPPGTGTLCEQYF. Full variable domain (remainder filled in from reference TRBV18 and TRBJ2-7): NAGVMQNPRHLVRRRGQEARLRCSPMKGHSHVYWYRQLPEEGLKFMVYLQKENIIDESGMPKERFSAEFPKEGPSILRIQQVVRGDSAAYFCASSPPGTGTLCEQYFGPGTRLTVT.

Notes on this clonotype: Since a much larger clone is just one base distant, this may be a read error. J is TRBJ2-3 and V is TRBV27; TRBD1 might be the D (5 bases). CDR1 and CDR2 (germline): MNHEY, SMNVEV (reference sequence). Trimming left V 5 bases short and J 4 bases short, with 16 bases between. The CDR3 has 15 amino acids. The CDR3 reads CASSGQAVRADTQYF. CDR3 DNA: TGTGCCAGCAGTGGGCAGGCAGTCAGGGCAGATACGCAGTATTTT.

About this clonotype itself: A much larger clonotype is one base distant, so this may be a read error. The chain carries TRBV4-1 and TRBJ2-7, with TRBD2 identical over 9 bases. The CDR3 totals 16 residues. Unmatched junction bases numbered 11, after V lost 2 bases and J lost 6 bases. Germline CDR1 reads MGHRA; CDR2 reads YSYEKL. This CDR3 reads CASSQQAGGSGCEQYF. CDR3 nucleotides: TGCGCCAGCAGCCAACAAGCGGGAGGATCAGGGTGCGAGCAGTACTTC.

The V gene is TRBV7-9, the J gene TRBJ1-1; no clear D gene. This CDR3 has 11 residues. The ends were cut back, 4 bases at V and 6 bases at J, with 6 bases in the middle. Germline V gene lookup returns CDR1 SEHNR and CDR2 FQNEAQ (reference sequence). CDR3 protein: CASSSLAEAFF. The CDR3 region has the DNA TGTGCCAGCAGCTCGTTGGCTGAAGCTTTCTTT.

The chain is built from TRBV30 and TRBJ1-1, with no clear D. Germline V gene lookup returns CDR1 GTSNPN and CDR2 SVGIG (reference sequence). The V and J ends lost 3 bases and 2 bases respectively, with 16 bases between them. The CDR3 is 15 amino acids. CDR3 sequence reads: CAWRGIRALNTEAFF. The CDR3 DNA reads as TGTGCCTGGAGGGGGATAAGGGCACTTAACACTGAAGCTTTCTTT.

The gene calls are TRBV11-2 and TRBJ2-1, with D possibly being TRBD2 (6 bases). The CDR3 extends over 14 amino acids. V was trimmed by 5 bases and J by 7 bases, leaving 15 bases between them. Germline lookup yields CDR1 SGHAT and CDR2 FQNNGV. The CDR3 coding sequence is TGTGCCAGCAGCCTCCTCGGGGGTAGTAATGAGCAGTTCTTC. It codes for CASSLLGGSNEQFF.

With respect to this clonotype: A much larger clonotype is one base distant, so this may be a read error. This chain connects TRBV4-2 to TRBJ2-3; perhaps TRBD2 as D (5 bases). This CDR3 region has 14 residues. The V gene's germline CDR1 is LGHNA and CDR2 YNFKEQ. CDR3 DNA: TGTGCCAGCAGCCCGGACTTCAGCACAGATACGCGGTATTTT. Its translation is CASSPDFSTDTRYF.

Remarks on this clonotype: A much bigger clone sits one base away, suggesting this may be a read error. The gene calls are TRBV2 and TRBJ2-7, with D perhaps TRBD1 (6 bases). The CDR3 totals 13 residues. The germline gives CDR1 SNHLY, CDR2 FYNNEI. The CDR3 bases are TGTGCCAACAGTCGGGACATCTACTACGAGCAGTACTTC. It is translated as CANSRDIYYEQYF.

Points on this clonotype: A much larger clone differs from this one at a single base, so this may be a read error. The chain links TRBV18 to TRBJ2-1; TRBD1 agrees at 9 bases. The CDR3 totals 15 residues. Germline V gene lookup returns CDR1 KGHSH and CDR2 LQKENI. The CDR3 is CANSPDRGIYNEQFF. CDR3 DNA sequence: TGTGCCAACTCACCGGACAGGGGCATCTACAATGAGCAGTTCTTC. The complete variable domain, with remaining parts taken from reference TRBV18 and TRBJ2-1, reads NAGVMQNPRHLVRRRGQEARLRCSPMKGHSHVYWYRQLPEEGLKFMVYLQKENIIDESGMPKERFSAEFPKEGPSILRIQQVVRGDSAAYFCANSPDRGIYNEQFFGPGTRLTVL.

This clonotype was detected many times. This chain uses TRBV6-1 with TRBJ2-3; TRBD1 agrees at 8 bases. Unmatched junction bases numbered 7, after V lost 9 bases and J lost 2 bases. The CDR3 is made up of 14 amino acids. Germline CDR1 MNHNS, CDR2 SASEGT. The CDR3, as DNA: TGTGCCAGTAATACAGGGGGAAACACAGATACGCAGTATTTT. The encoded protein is CASNTGGNTDTQYF.

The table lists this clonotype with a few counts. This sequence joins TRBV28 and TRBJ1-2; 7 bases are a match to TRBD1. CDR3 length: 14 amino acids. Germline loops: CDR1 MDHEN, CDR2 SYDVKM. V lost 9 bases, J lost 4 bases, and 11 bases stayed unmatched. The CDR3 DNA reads TGTGCCAGTTCCGGATCTGGGACAGTCTATGGCTACACCTTC. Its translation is CASSGSGTVYGYTF.

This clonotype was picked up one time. The chain's CDR3 is CASSLDRGRRTEQYF. The CDR3, as DNA: TGTGCCAGCAGCTTAGATAGGGGGCGCAGGACCGAGCAGTACTTC. This chain connects TRBV7-6 to TRBJ2-7, with 7 nucleotides matching TRBD1. Germline lookup yields CDR1 SGHVS and CDR2 FNYEAQ. This CDR3 region has 15 residues. Losses at the gene ends were 1 base for V and 6 bases for J; bases not matched to a gene: 9.

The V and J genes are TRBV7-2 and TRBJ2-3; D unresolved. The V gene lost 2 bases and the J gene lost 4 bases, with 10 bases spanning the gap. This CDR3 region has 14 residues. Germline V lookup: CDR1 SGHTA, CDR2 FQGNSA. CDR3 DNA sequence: TGTGCCAGCAGCTTACAGCGCGGACCAGATACGCAGTATTTT. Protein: CASSLQRGPDTQYF.

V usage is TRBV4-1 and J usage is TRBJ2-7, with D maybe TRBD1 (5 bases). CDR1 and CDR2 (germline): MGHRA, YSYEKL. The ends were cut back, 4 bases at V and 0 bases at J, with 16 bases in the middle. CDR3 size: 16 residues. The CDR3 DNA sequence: TGCGCCAGCAGCCGGCAGGGTGGGTTAGGCTCCTACGAGCAGTACTTC. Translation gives CASSRQGGLGSYEQYF.

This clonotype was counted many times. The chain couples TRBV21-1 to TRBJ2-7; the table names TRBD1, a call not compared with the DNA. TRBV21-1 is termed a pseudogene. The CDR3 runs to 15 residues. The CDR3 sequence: CASSPPNGIRYEQYF. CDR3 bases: TGTGCCAGCAGCCCCCCTAACGGTATCCGATACGAGCAGTACTTC.

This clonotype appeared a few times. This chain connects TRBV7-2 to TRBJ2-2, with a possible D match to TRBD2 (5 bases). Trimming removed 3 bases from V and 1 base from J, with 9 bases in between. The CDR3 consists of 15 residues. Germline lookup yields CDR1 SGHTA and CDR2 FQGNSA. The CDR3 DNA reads TGTGCCAGCAGCTTTCTGGCGGGGAACACCGGGGAGCTGTTTTTT. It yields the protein CASSFLAGNTGELFF.

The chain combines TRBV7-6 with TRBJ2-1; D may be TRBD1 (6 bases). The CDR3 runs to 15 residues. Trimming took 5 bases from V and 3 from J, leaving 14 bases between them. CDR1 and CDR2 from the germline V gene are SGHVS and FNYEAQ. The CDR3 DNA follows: TGTGCCAGCAGCCACTCTGGACAGCTCTACAATGAGCAGTTCTTC. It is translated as CASSHSGQLYNEQFF. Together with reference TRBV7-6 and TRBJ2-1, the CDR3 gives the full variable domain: GAGVSQSPRYKVTKRGQDVALRCDPISGHVSLYWYRQALGQGPEFLTYFNYEAQQDKSGLPNDRFSAERPEGSISTLTIQRTEQRDSAMYRCASSHSGQLYNEQFFGPGTRLTVL.

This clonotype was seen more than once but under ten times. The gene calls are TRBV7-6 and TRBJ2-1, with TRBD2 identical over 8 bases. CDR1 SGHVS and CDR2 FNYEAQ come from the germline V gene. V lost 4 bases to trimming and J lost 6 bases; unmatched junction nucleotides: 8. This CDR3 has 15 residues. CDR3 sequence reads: CASSWRLAGTNEQFF. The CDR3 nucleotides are TGTGCCAGCAGCTGGAGGCTAGCGGGTACCAATGAGCAGTTCTTC.